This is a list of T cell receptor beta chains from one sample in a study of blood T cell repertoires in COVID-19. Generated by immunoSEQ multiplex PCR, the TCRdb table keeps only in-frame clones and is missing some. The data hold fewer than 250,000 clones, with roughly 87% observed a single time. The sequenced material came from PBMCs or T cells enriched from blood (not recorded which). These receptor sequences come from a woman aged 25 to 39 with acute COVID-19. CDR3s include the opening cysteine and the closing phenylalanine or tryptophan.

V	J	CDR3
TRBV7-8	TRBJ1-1	CASSLGSPVNTEAFF
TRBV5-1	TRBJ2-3	CASSSRTGDPDTQYF
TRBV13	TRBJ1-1	CASSAGRVNTEAFF
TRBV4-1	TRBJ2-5	CASSLWTLMETQYF
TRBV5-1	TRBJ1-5	CASSWGEGNQPQHF
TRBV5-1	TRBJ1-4	CASSLGKPRDSSRSEKLFF
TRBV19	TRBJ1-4	CASSALLTTNEKLFF
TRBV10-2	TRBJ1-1	CASGAGQRTEAFF
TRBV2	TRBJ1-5	CASGGQEDQPQHF
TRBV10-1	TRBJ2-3	CATGTGGDPDTQYF
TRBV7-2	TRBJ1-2	CASSAGTGGDGYTF
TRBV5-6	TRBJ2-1	CASRPTGLAANEQFF
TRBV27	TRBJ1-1	CASSLKLGGEAFF
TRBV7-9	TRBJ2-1	CASSLASRALDEQFF
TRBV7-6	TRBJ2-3	CASSSLSGGPRDTQYF
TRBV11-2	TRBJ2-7	CASSLWGGLDEQYF
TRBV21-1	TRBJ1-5	CASSIPGTENQPQHF
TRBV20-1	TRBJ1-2	CSARSRVGYTF
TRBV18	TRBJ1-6	CASSPTTGYSPLHF
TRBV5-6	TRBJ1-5	CASSSGFSAQPQHF
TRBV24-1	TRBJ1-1	CATWTGMNTEAFF
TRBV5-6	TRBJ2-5	CASSLFDRSQETQYF
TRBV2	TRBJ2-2	CASRPGGANTGELFF